The following is a T cell receptor beta chain sequence with its context. Its antigen is unknown. The data originate from a study of beta chain features in type 1 diabetes. Study-wide context: Summed over all samples, the examined sorted cells came to 107,917,701.

Of the isolated RNA, all was reverse transcribed, and so the sequenced material was expressed TCRB transcripts. Sequencing of naive, central memory and regulatory T cell samples gave an average of about 3.7 million reads. TCRdb's copy holds only in-frame clones and misses some; the assay was immunoSEQ multiplex PCR. The repertoire holds approximately 360,000 clones, with around 13% as singletons. Study-wide results and caveats: Shortening of TCRB CDR3s, moderate but significant, appeared in all four CD4+ subsets of Type 1 diabetes patients.

Sequenced material: naive CD4+ T cells from blood. The source of this sequence is a woman under 30 with type 1 diabetes.

CDR3: CASSLALAGVEQYF. The CDR3 coding sequence is TGTGCCAGCAGTTTGGCGCTAGCGGGAGTCGAGCAGTACTTC. The rearrangement joins TRBV27 to TRBJ2-7; 10 positions match TRBD2. The CDR3 covers 14 residues. Germline values: CDR1 MNHEY, CDR2 SMNVEV (reference sequence). Losses at the gene ends were 3 bases for V and 6 bases for J; bases not matched to a gene: 5.